The sequence of this TCR beta chain was determined in a study of human T cells and chemical hapten exposure. CDR3 length equals 8 residues. Germline CDR1 is SGHRS and CDR2 is YFSETQ. This clonotype was seen only a few times. At one end the junction does not follow the germline gene, possibly because of a read error. TCRdb redid the calling of the RACE reads with MiXCR, one entry per CDR3 protein. The sample records 95,000 to 150,000 distinct CDR3 sequences, about 13% being singletons. As for time point: patch test 1, 2 weeks after DPC sensitization. Specified treatment: therapeutic diphenylcyclopropenone sensitization with weekly scalp DPC.

The sequencing used whole blood, collected in connection with sensitization to the hapten diphenylcyclopropenone (DPC). The chain is built from TRBV5-1 and TRBJ1-6; D perhaps matches TRBD1 (5 bases). The receptor was isolated from a man younger than 30 with alopecia areata. Some clones in this sample may be carry-over from other donors' samples. The CDR3 here is CVSRVPHF. In DNA form, the CDR3 reads TGCGTCAGCAGGGTCCCCCACTTT.